These 22 T cell receptor beta chains came from one sample sequenced in a study of T-cell memory formation after mild COVID-19. TCRdb redid the calling of the 5' RACE reads with MiXCR, one entry per CDR3 protein. Of 280,000 or so distinct CDR3 sequences in the sample, approximately 18% were seen once. The material sequenced was PBMCs or a T cell subset sorted from them (not recorded which). These receptors were obtained from a man aged 18 to 35 who had mild COVID-19 (a few samples of this study predate the infection). Cell type and time point are not known.

This clonotype occurred a few times. CDR3 nucleotide sequence: TGTGCCAGCAACAGGGGGTATGGCTACACCTTC. Its protein is CASNRGYGYTF. The rearrangement joins TRBV2 to TRBJ1-2; 8 positions match TRBD1. J gave up 5 bases and V 7 bases, and 0 bases lay outside the gene matches. This CDR3 comprises 11 residues. CDR1 is SNHLY, CDR2 FYNNEI, per germline.

The chain joins TRBV27 to TRBJ1-2; a weak D match, TRBD1 (6 bases). This CDR3 comprises 14 residues. Germline-derived CDR1 and CDR2 are MNHEY and SMNVEV (reference sequence). Trimming shortened V by 3 bases and J by 8 bases, and 16 bases separated the two germline ends. Written as DNA, the CDR3 is TGTGCCAGCAGTTTGCGTTCTACAGGGCGCGGCTACACCTTC. Protein: CASSLRSTGRGYTF.

This clonotype was detected only a few times. This chain uses TRBV4-3 with TRBJ2-1; tentative D call: TRBD1 (5 bases). CDR1 and CDR2 (germline): LGHNA, YSLEER. This CDR3 comprises 16 residues. V lost 0 bases and J 9 bases, leaving 18 bases between the germline ends. Here the CDR3 reads CASSQDASALGVEQFF. The CDR3 DNA is TGCGCCAGCAGCCAAGATGCCAGCGCCCTAGGGGTTGAGCAGTTCTTC.

CDR3 in DNA: TGTGCCAGCAGCTTTTGGACAGGGAATATTGGAAACACCATATATTTT. It encodes CASSFWTGNIGNTIYF. The V call is TRBV5-6, the J call TRBJ1-3; 8 bases align to TRBD1. Trimming took 2 bases from V and 3 from J; bases not matched to a gene: 7. From germline, CDR1 is SGHDT and CDR2 YYEEEE. This CDR3 spans 16 amino acids.

This clonotype was counted many times. The chain carries TRBV3-1 and TRBJ2-1; tentative D call: TRBD2 (5 bases). CDR1 is LGHDT and CDR2 is YNNKEL in the germline V gene (reference sequence). This CDR3 region has 13 residues. The ends were cut back, 4 bases at V and 2 bases at J, with 6 bases in the middle. The CDR3 nucleotides read TGTGCCAGCAGCCCCGGGGCCTACAATGAGCAGTTCTTC. Translation gives CASSPGAYNEQFF.

Many counts were recorded for this clonotype. V gene TRBV12-3 or TRBV12-4 combines with J gene TRBJ2-1; D call uncertain. V was pared by 2 bases and J by 6 bases, with 8 bases between. This CDR3 comprises 13 residues. The CDR3 region is CASSLLLANEQFF. The CDR3 coding sequence is TGTGCCAGCAGTTTACTTCTCGCCAATGAGCAGTTCTTC.

In its sample, this clonotype was seen a few times. The chain carries TRBV7-2 and TRBJ2-5, with 8 bases that match TRBD2. CDR1 and CDR2 (germline): SGHTA, FQGNSA. The CDR3 loop spans 16 amino acids. The J segment lost 12 bases and the V segment lost 2 bases, leaving 17 bases of the junction unmatched. The CDR3 sequence: CASSLRGTSGRGREYF. Written as DNA, the CDR3 is TGTGCCAGCAGCTTAAGGGGAACTAGCGGTCGCGGACGGGAGTACTTC.

This chain uses TRBV6-2 or TRBV6-3 with TRBJ1-2; D might be TRBD1 (5 bases). Trimming took 2 bases from V and 4 from J, leaving 8 bases between them. The CDR3 totals 13 residues. Germline V gene lookup returns CDR1 MNHEY and CDR2 SVGEGT. The CDR3 loop reads CASSYIQAYGYTF. CDR3 bases: TGTGCCAGCAGTTACATACAGGCCTATGGCTACACCTTC.

The CDR3 DNA is TGCGCCAGCAGCCTGGGACAGGGAACCCCTTTTGGCTACACCTTC. Translation: CASSLGQGTPFGYTF. V usage is TRBV5-1 and J usage is TRBJ1-2; 9 bases match TRBD1. Germline trimming cut 4 bases from V and 7 bases from J; bases unmatched to any gene: 11. This CDR3 has 15 amino acids. Germline V CDR1 and CDR2: SGHRS, YFSETQ.

The rearrangement joins TRBV5-6 to TRBJ2-7; 11 bases are shared with TRBD1. Germline V gene lookup returns CDR1 SGHDT and CDR2 YYEEEE. The V and J ends lost 5 bases and 2 bases, in that order; junction bases with no gene match: 3. The CDR3 is made up of 14 amino acids. In DNA form, the CDR3 reads TGTGCCAGCAGTTGGACAGGGGGCGCCTACGAGCAGTACTTC. This codes for CASSWTGGAYEQYF.

This sequence joins TRBV7-8 and TRBJ2-7, with D perhaps matching TRBD2 (6 bases). V lost 1 base and J lost 2, with 12 bases in between. The length of the CDR3 is 15 residues. Germline CDR1 SGHVS, CDR2 FQNEAQ. The CDR3 region is CASSLERGYTYEQYV. In nucleotides, the CDR3 is TGTGCCAGCAGCTTAGAACGGGGGTACACCTACGAGCAGTACGTC.

The table lists this clonotype with a few counts. The chain combines TRBV14 with TRBJ2-3; D is undetermined. The CDR3 loop spans 14 amino acids. V lost 4 bases to trimming and J lost 4 bases, with 12 bases between them. From germline, CDR1 is SGHDN and CDR2 FVKESK. The CDR3 bases are TGTGCCAGCAGCCTGCTCTTCCGAGCAGATACGCAGTATTTT. Its translation: CASSLLFRADTQYF.

The V gene is TRBV11-2, the J gene TRBJ1-1, with 7 bases aligning to TRBD1. CDR3 length equals 14 residues. Trimming took 4 bases from V and 6 from J; bases not matched to a gene: 8. Per the germline V gene, CDR1 is SGHAT and CDR2 is FQNNGV. The CDR3 is CASSSQQGGPEAFF. The CDR3 DNA reads TGTGCCAGCAGCTCACAACAAGGGGGCCCTGAAGCTTTCTTT.

This clonotype was counted only a few times. This sequence joins TRBV6-4 and TRBJ2-7; D gene uncertain. The CDR3 has 15 amino acids. V shed 4 bases and J shed 0 bases, with 13 bases lying between them. Germline-derived CDR1 and CDR2 are MRHNA and SNTAGT. The CDR3 coding sequence is TGTGCCAGCAGTGTCCCCAGGTGGAGCTCCTACGAGCAGTACTTC. Its protein product is CASSVPRWSSYEQYF.

This clonotype was observed many times. The chain employs TRBV12-3 or TRBV12-4 and TRBJ2-7; 8 nucleotides line up with TRBD1. The CDR3 runs to 14 residues. Trimming cost V 2 bases and J 4 bases; bases outside gene matches: 4. CDR3 nucleotides: TGTGCCAGCAGTTTATGGGACAGGTCGTACGAGCAGTACTTC. It specifies CASSLWDRSYEQYF.

This clonotype was counted only a few times. The chain recombines TRBV12-3 or TRBV12-4 with TRBJ2-3; TRBD2 aligns across 9 bases. CDR3 length: 16 amino acids. V trimming: 6 bases; J trimming: 2 bases; junction bases outside the gene matches: 9. The CDR3 sequence: CASRAAGTSNTDTQYF. Written as DNA, the CDR3 is TGTGCCAGCAGAGCGGCCGGGACTAGCAACACAGATACGCAGTATTTT.

This clonotype has more than one count but fewer than ten. The rearrangement links TRBV5-5 to TRBJ1-3, with TRBD1 identical over 12 bases. Germline trimming cut 5 bases from V and 4 bases from J; bases unmatched to any gene: 7. CDR1 is SGHKS, CDR2 YYEKEE, per germline (reference sequence). The CDR3 loop spans 16 amino acids. The CDR3 nucleotides read TGTGCCAGCAGACCGGGACAGGGGGCGCAGGGAAACACCATATATTTT. This translates into CASRPGQGAQGNTIYF.

The chain employs TRBV9 and TRBJ1-2, with 8 bases matching TRBD1. V shed 3 bases and J 4 bases; nucleotides not matched to a gene: 14. Looked up from germline, CDR1 is SGDLS and CDR2 is YYNGEE. The CDR3 sequence is 17 residues long. CDR3 nucleotides: TGTGCCAGCAGCGGGTGGACAGGGACGCGCCTTGGCTATGGCTACACCTTC. Translating gives CASSGWTGTRLGYGYTF.

The V gene is TRBV9, the J gene TRBJ1-5; D gene uncertain. The germline V and J ends were trimmed by 0 bases and 5 bases, with 9 bases remaining between them. The length of the CDR3 is 14 residues. The germline V gene encodes CDR1 SGDLS and CDR2 YYNGEE. The CDR3 loop reads CASSVGVGDQPQHF. The CDR3 DNA reads TGTGCCAGCAGCGTAGGGGTGGGAGATCAGCCCCAGCATTTT.

In this sample, this clonotype turned up a few times. V is TRBV29-1 and J is TRBJ2-4; maybe TRBD2 (6 bases). CDR1 is SQVTM and CDR2 is ANQGSEA in the germline V gene. The CDR3 sequence is 13 residues long. V was trimmed by 6 bases and J by 7 bases, leaving 16 bases between them. CDR3 sequence reads: CSVVPRGLNIQYF. CDR3 in DNA: TGCAGCGTAGTCCCTCGGGGGTTGAACATTCAGTACTTC.

This rearrangement joins TRBV7-2 to TRBJ1-1; the D is unclear. V was pared by 4 bases and J by 5 bases, with 14 bases between. This CDR3 has 14 residues. The germline gives CDR1 SGHTA, CDR2 FQGNSA. CDR3 DNA: TGTGCCAGCAGCTCCCCAAGTGTAGGGACTGAAGCTTTCTTT. Translated: CASSSPSVGTEAFF.

The chain uses TRBV27 and TRBJ2-2; the D gene is possibly TRBD1 (6 bases). Germline V gene sequence: CDR1 MNHEY, CDR2 SMNVEV (reference sequence). This CDR3 comprises 12 residues. V lost 5 bases and J lost 6, with 7 bases in between. The CDR3 region has the DNA TGTGCCAGCAGTAGGACAGCCGGGGAGCTGTTTTTT. Translation: CASSRTAGELFF.